The next 20 T cell receptor beta chains were all read from a single sample in a study of T cells in Graves' hyperthyroidism and ophthalmopathy. Authors of the study amplified TCR beta CDR3 regions from RNA transcripts. With the HTBI primer set, the TCR CDR3 went through a first round of RT-PCR. TCRdb ran MiXCR on the multiplex PCR reads and lists one entry per CDR3 protein. Of hundreds of thousands of distinct CDR3 sequences in the sample, 12% to 15% were seen once. The sequencing sample was made of blood. These receptors were obtained from a woman between 18 and 29 years old with Graves' hyperthyroidism.

The gene calls are TRBV7-2 and TRBJ1-2; 7 bases fit TRBD1. The trim removed 2 bases at V and 9 bases at J, leaving 6 bases unmatched. The length of the CDR3 is 13 residues. Germline CDR1 and CDR2: SGHTA and FQGNSA. This chain's CDR3 is CASSLSQGQSYTF. The CDR3 DNA sequence: TGTGCCAGCAGCTTATCACAGGGACAGAGCTACACCTTC.

The chain couples TRBV2 to TRBJ2-5, with D perhaps matching TRBD1 or TRBD2 (5 bases each). This CDR3 is built from 15 residues. V lost 10 bases to trimming and J lost 4 bases, with 22 bases between them. Germline CDR1 is SNHLY and CDR2 is FYNNEI. The CDR3 is CATSGTLPGVETQYF. CDR3 coding DNA: TGTGCCACCTCGGGGACCTTACCCGGGGTAGAGACCCAGTACTTC.

This chain uses TRBV7-3 with TRBJ2-5; no definite D call. V was clipped by 3 bases and J by 0 bases, with 5 bases between them. The CDR3 consists of 13 residues. The germline gives CDR1 SGHTA, CDR2 FQGTGA. The CDR3 sequence: CASSFPNQETQYF. The CDR3 DNA follows: TGTGCCAGCAGCTTCCCTAACCAAGAGACCCAGTACTTC.

This clonotype was counted between two and nine times. V and J are TRBV25-1 and TRBJ1-4; 7 bases fit TRBD1. The CDR3 contains 18 residues. V shed 6 bases and J 4 bases; nucleotides not matched to a gene: 17. CDR1 and CDR2 (germline): MGHDK, SYGVNS. CDR3 nucleotide sequence: TGTGCCAGCAGCCGGTGGGGGCGACAGGGAAGGGGTAATGAAAAACTGTTTTTT. Its translation is CASSRWGRQGRGNEKLFF.

This clonotype was seen many times. The chain combines TRBV11-2 with TRBJ1-6; D is possibly TRBD1 (6 bases). From germline, CDR1 is SGHAT and CDR2 FQNNGV. Trimming took 7 bases from V and 5 from J, leaving 12 bases between them. There are 14 residues in the CDR3. DNA of the CDR3: TGTGCCAGCACCCGGACAGATAATAATTCACCCCTCCACTTT. It specifies CASTRTDNNSPLHF.

This clonotype has ten or more counts. The CDR3 nucleotides are TGTGCCAGCAGGCTGGGGGGGAACACTGAAGCTTTCTTT. This encodes CASRLGGNTEAFF. The chain combines TRBV27 with TRBJ1-1, with TRBD1 as a possible D gene (5 bases). V shed 6 bases and J shed 1 base, with 9 bases lying between them. This CDR3 is 13 amino acids long. The germline CDR1 and CDR2 sequences are MNHEY and SMNVEV (reference sequence).

This clonotype has at least ten counts. CDR3 nucleotide sequence: TGTGCCAGCAGTGCTTCCGGCTTCTCTGGAAACACCATATATTTT. Translation: CASSASGFSGNTIYF. V usage is TRBV28 and J usage is TRBJ1-3; D call uncertain. V was clipped by 5 bases and J by 0 bases, with 11 bases between them. This CDR3 comprises 15 residues. The germline CDR1 and CDR2 sequences are MDHEN and SYDVKM.

This clonotype was observed a handful of times. The J gene is TRBJ2-7, the V gene TRBV7-9; D remains unclear. Trimming removed 5 bases from V and 2 bases from J, with 13 bases in between. CDR3 length: 14 residues. Germline V gene lookup returns CDR1 SEHNR and CDR2 FQNEAQ (reference sequence). In DNA form, the CDR3 reads TGTGCCAGCAGCCCCAGCTCGGCCGCCTACGAGCAGTACTTC. The encoded protein is CASSPSSAAYEQYF. Looking up the rest from reference TRBV7-9 and TRBJ2-7 gives the full variable domain: DTGVSQNPRHKITKRGQNVTFRCDPISEHNRLYWYRQTLGQGPEFLTYFQNEAQLEKSRLLSDRFSAERPKGSFSTLEIQRTEQGDSAMYLCASSPSSAAYEQYFGPGTRLTVT.

This clonotype was observed many times. The J gene is TRBJ2-3, the V gene TRBV20-1; 7 nucleotides agree with TRBD2. Losses at the gene ends were 2 bases for V and 2 bases for J; bases not matched to a gene: 10. This CDR3 contains 16 residues. The germline gives CDR1 DFQATT, CDR2 SNEGSKA (reference sequence). The CDR3 sequence: CSARPRPSGDTDTQYF. The CDR3 DNA follows: TGCAGTGCTAGACCTCGGCCTAGCGGAGACACAGATACGCAGTATTTT.

This clonotype was detected ten times or more. This sequence joins TRBV12-3 or TRBV12-4 and TRBJ2-3; 13 positions match TRBD2. This CDR3 contains 16 residues. V lost 6 bases and J lost 3; bases outside the gene matches: 6. CDR3 loop: CASSPRTSGGTDTQYF. Written as DNA, the CDR3 is TGTGCCAGCAGCCCTAGGACTAGCGGGGGTACAGATACGCAGTATTTT.

The V call is TRBV7-2, the J call TRBJ2-2; D possibly corresponds to TRBD1 (7 bases). Per germline, CDR1 SGHTA and CDR2 FQGNSA. The CDR3 is 16 amino acids. Trimming removed 0 bases from V and 7 bases from J, with 15 bases in between. The CDR3 spells CASSLAPAGGIGELFF. The DNA for the CDR3 is TGTGCCAGCAGCTTAGCGCCGGCAGGGGGGATCGGGGAGCTGTTTTTT.

This clonotype was counted at least ten times. The V gene is TRBV11-1, the J gene TRBJ1-1, with 10 bases aligning to TRBD1. Losses at the gene ends were 5 bases for V and 5 bases for J; bases not matched to a gene: 17. This CDR3 comprises 18 residues. Germline V gene lookup returns CDR1 SGHAT and CDR2 FQDESV (reference sequence). CDR3 sequence (DNA): TGTGCCAGCAGCCCCACTCGGGGCGGCGACAGGGGGCGGACTGAAGCTTTCTTT. Amino acids: CASSPTRGGDRGRTEAFF.

The chain carries TRBV7-2 and TRBJ2-1; 13 bases align to TRBD2. Germline CDR1 reads SGHTA; CDR2 reads FQGNSA. The ends lost 4 bases at V and 7 bases at J; junction bases unmatched: 13. The CDR3 is made up of 18 amino acids. The CDR3 here is CASSSRLAGGPDMNEQFF. The CDR3 DNA sequence: TGTGCCAGCAGCTCCCGACTAGCGGGAGGCCCGGATATGAATGAGCAGTTCTTC.

This clonotype was found a few times. J is TRBJ2-1 and V is TRBV11-2; 10 nucleotides match TRBD2. Germline V gene lookup returns CDR1 SGHAT and CDR2 FQNNGV. V lost 1 base and J lost 8; bases outside the gene matches: 11. The CDR3 length is 17 residues. The CDR3 sequence is CASSLGQPGLATDEQFF. The CDR3 DNA reads as TGTGCCAGCAGCTTAGGACAGCCGGGACTAGCGACCGATGAGCAGTTCTTC.

At least ten counts were recorded for this clonotype. The chain carries TRBV7-8 and TRBJ2-1; unclear D gene. This CDR3 region has 11 residues. Trimming took off 4 bases at V and 5 bases at J, with 3 bases between the two ends. CDR1 is SGHVS and CDR2 is FQNEAQ in the germline V gene. The CDR3 region is CASSYDNEQFF. The CDR3 DNA follows: TGTGCCAGCAGCTACGACAATGAGCAGTTCTTC.

The chain employs TRBV4-1 and TRBJ2-2, with 8 bases matching TRBD2. Trimming removed 4 bases from V and 5 bases from J; junction bases left unmatched: 6. CDR1 and CDR2 (germline): MGHRA, YSYEKL. CDR3 length: 15 residues. The CDR3 DNA is TGCGCCAGCAGCCTTCAGCGGGAGAGGACCGGGGAGCTGTTTTTT. It encodes CASSLQRERTGELFF.

This clonotype was seen many times. The chain joins TRBV20-1 to TRBJ2-3; D unresolved. CDR1 and CDR2 from the germline V gene are DFQATT and SNEGSKA (reference sequence). The length of the CDR3 is 15 residues. Trimming pared 0 bases from V and 1 base from J, leaving 11 bases between. The CDR3 is CSARDRVVGTDTQYF. The CDR3, as DNA: TGCAGTGCTAGAGATCGGGTAGTCGGCACAGATACGCAGTATTTT.

This clonotype was found many times. This chain connects TRBV11-3 to TRBJ1-5; no reliable D call. V was clipped by 0 bases and J by 9 bases, with 21 bases between them. Germline lookup yields CDR1 SGHNT and CDR2 YENEEA. There are 17 residues in the CDR3. The CDR3 loop is CASSLDRVEGLVGPQHF. The CDR3 region has the DNA TGTGCCAGCAGCTTAGACCGGGTCGAAGGGCTTGTCGGGCCCCAGCATTTT.

This clonotype was seen only a few times. The chain has TRBV29-1 and TRBJ2-3, with 15 bases lining up with TRBD2. The CDR3 runs to 15 residues. CDR1 and CDR2 from the germline V gene are SQVTM and ANQGSEA. The V and J ends lost 6 bases and 5 bases, in that order; junction bases with no gene match: 6. The CDR3 DNA follows: TGCAGCGTCTGGGGACTAGCGGGAGGAAGAGATACGCAGTATTTT. Translating it yields CSVWGLAGGRDTQYF.

The chain employs TRBV24-1 and TRBJ1-2; no definite D call. The CDR3 sequence is 14 residues long. Per the germline V gene, CDR1 is KGHDR and CDR2 is SFDVKD. The ends were cut back, 4 bases at V and 5 bases at J, with 13 bases in the middle. The CDR3 reads CATSDQTSVYGYTF. The CDR3 nucleotides are TGTGCCACCAGTGACCAGACTAGCGTTTATGGCTACACCTTC.